This T cell receptor beta chain stems from a study of blood T cell repertoires in COVID-19. Overall study: Donors in the United States, Italy and Spain gave samples during acute or convalescent COVID-19.

The CDR3 has 15 residues. V gave up 6 bases and J gave up 7 bases; unmatched junction bases: 8. Germline-derived CDR1 and CDR2 are MNHEY and SVGAGI. Produced via immunoSEQ multiplex PCR; TCRdb's table is partial and in-frame only. This table has some 190,000 clones, over 75% appearing once. This clonotype originated in a woman between 40 and 50 years old who had recovered from COVID-19. The V and J genes are TRBV6-5 and TRBJ2-2; 10 nucleotides align to TRBD1. Material: peripheral blood. CDR3 protein: CASRPGTGDVGELFF. The DNA for the CDR3 is TGTGCCAGCAGGCCCGGGACAGGGGATGTCGGGGAGCTGTTTTTT.